Following are 25 T cell receptor beta chains from one sample sequenced in a study of cytomegalovirus exposure and HLA in healthy donors (dated by TCRdb to 2015 to 2018). Library preparation was by the immunoSEQ multiplex PCR assay. For the multiplex PCR, a mixture combining 60 forward primers for TCR Vbeta segments and 13 reverse primers for TCR Jbeta segments was used. The table comes from immuneACCESS by way of TCRdb, which keeps in-frame sequences with V and J called. Part of the clones is missing from these tables; in studies checked, under half for an unresolved V gene and the rest for unknown reasons. The sample has some 130,000 clones on record, over 75% of them singletons. The ten top clones hold 4% to 5.5% of the sample. Sample: PBMCs. The receptors here all came from a man under 40 in good health.

The V and J genes are TRBV7-2 and TRBJ2-3; no firm D call. Germline values: CDR1 SGHTA, CDR2 FQGNSA. Trimming shortened V by 5 bases and J by 4 bases, and 4 bases separated the two germline ends. The CDR3 totals 11 residues. CDR3 DNA sequence: TGTGCCAGCAGCCGTTCAGATACGCAGTATTTT. Its translation is CASSRSDTQYF.

The chain couples TRBV9 to TRBJ1-6; TRBD1 agrees at 10 bases. The V segment lost 4 bases and the J segment 1 base; nucleotides outside the gene matches: 5. This CDR3 has 17 residues. Looked up from germline, CDR1 is SGDLS and CDR2 is YYNGEE. The CDR3 sequence is CASSPRQGASYNSPLHF. The DNA for the CDR3 is TGTGCCAGCAGCCCCCGACAGGGGGCTTCCTATAATTCACCCCTCCACTTT.

The chain links TRBV19 to TRBJ2-1, with D unresolved. The V and J ends lost 6 bases and 10 bases respectively, with 16 bases between them. The germline gives CDR1 LNHDA, CDR2 SQIVND (reference sequence). The CDR3 is 13 amino acids. This chain's CDR3 is CASSDNVLLEQFF. CDR3 in DNA: TGTGCCAGTAGCGACAATGTGCTCTTGGAGCAGTTCTTC.

This chain uses TRBV11-2 with TRBJ1-2; 9 nucleotides line up with TRBD1. With V trimmed by 4 bases and J by 4 bases, 7 bases remained unmatched. The CDR3 loop spans 15 amino acids. The germline CDR1 and CDR2 sequences are SGHAT and FQNNGV. CDR3 DNA: TGTGCCAGCAGCTCAACAGGGGGCGGCCTCTATGGCTACACCTTC. Encoded protein: CASSSTGGGLYGYTF.

As DNA, the CDR3 is TGTGCCAGTAGTACCTTAGCGAAGGGGAACACCGGGGAGCTGTTTTTT. Translating it yields CASSTLAKGNTGELFF. This chain connects TRBV19 to TRBJ2-2; perhaps TRBD2 as D (5 bases). Germline CDR1 reads LNHDA; CDR2 reads SQIVND (reference sequence). CDR3 length equals 16 residues. Trimming removed 4 bases at V and 1 base at J, with 13 bases between. The complete variable domain, with remaining parts taken from reference TRBV19 and TRBJ2-2, reads DGGITQSPKYLFRKEGQNVTLSCEQNLNHDAMYWYRQDPGQGLRLIYYSQIVNDFQKGDIAEGYSVSREKKESFPLTVTSAQKNPTAFYLCASSTLAKGNTGELFFGEGSRLTVL.

J is TRBJ2-7 and V is TRBV19; 7 bases match TRBD1. V lost 0 bases and J lost 3; bases outside the gene matches: 5. This CDR3 spans 15 amino acids. CDR1 and CDR2 from the germline V gene are LNHDA and SQIVND (reference sequence). In DNA, the CDR3 is TGTGCCAGTAGTATAGAAGGGGGACAGTTCTACGAGCAGTACTTC. Its protein is CASSIEGGQFYEQYF.

J is TRBJ2-5 and V is TRBV12-5, with 11 positions matching TRBD2. The germline V gene encodes CDR1 LGHNT and CDR2 FRNRAP. The V segment lost 1 base and the J segment 3 bases; nucleotides outside the gene matches: 4. The CDR3 has 16 residues. The chain's CDR3 is CASGLGSGRGKETQYF. The CDR3 DNA reads as TGTGCTAGTGGTTTGGGTAGCGGGAGGGGGAAAGAGACCCAGTACTTC.

This clone was counted once. V and J are TRBV28 and TRBJ2-7; 8 nucleotides match TRBD2. The V gene's germline CDR1 is MDHEN and CDR2 SYDVKM. Trimming removed 8 bases from V and 7 bases from J; junction bases left unmatched: 10. The CDR3 loop spans 13 amino acids. CDR3 residues: CASDSAGGREQYF. The CDR3 DNA reads TGTGCCAGCGACAGCGCGGGAGGTAGGGAGCAGTACTTC. Based on the CDR3 plus reference TRBV28 and TRBJ2-7, the full variable domain is DVKVTQSSRYLVKRTGEKVFLECVQDMDHENMFWYRQDPGLGLRLIYFSYDVKMKEKGDIPEGYSVSREKKERFSLILESASTNQTSMYLCASDSAGGREQYFGPGTRLTVT.

For this clone: The same CDR3 arises from other DNA sequences in this sample as well. The chain links TRBV7-3 to TRBJ2-3; 10 positions match TRBD2. There are 17 residues in the CDR3. V was clipped by 3 bases and J by 4 bases; unmatched bases: 10. Germline CDR1 reads SGHTA; CDR2 reads FQGTGA. The CDR3 protein is CASSFLPASGSADTQYF. CDR3 in DNA: TGTGCCAGCAGCTTCCTCCCGGCTAGCGGGAGCGCAGATACGCAGTATTTT.

This clone was counted once. The chain is built from TRBV28 and TRBJ1-1, with 8 bases aligning to TRBD1. The V gene end was trimmed by 9 bases and the J gene end by 5 bases; junction bases not matched to a gene: 5. This CDR3 contains 12 residues. Germline loops: CDR1 MDHEN, CDR2 SYDVKM. CDR3 nucleotide sequence: TGTGCCAGTAGGACAGGGCTTACTGAAGCTTTCTTT. Amino acid sequence: CASRTGLTEAFF.

V and J are TRBV28 and TRBJ1-5, with 11 bases identical to TRBD1. With 7 bases clipped from V and 6 bases from J, the junction kept 11 bases outside the gene matches. The CDR3 covers 16 residues. Germline V lookup: CDR1 MDHEN, CDR2 SYDVKM. CDR3 sequence reads: CASTHAGTGGVQPQHF. The CDR3 DNA reads TGTGCCAGCACTCACGCCGGGACAGGGGGTGTTCAGCCCCAGCATTTT.

The rearrangement links TRBV6-5 to TRBJ2-1, with TRBD2 as a possible D gene (5 bases). The CDR3 runs to 13 residues. V lost 8 bases and J 8 bases, leaving 16 bases between the germline ends. Germline CDR1 MNHEY, CDR2 SVGAGI. CDR3 coding DNA: TGTGCCAGCTGGACTTCAGGTTGGGATGAGCAGTTCTTC. Protein: CASWTSGWDEQFF.

The chain joins TRBV27 to TRBJ1-5; D not certain. Trimming shortened V by 8 bases and J by 5 bases, and 13 bases separated the two germline ends. The CDR3 is made up of 13 amino acids. CDR1 and CDR2 (germline): MNHEY, SMNVEV (reference sequence). CDR3 sequence (DNA): TGTGCCAGCGGGTTGGGCATGGATCAGCCCCAGCATTTT. It yields the protein CASGLGMDQPQHF.

The chain recombines TRBV18 with TRBJ1-5; perhaps TRBD1 as D (6 bases). The CDR3 covers 14 residues. CDR1 is KGHSH and CDR2 is LQKENI in the germline V gene. Trimming shortened V by 5 bases and J by 4 bases, and 12 bases separated the two germline ends. The CDR3 sequence: CASSTGGGNQPQHF. As DNA, the CDR3 is TGTGCCAGCTCAACGGGAGGGGGAAATCAGCCCCAGCATTTT.

This clone was detected only once. The rearrangement uses TRBV30 and TRBJ1-2; the D is unclear. CDR3 length equals 12 residues. Germline V gene sequence: CDR1 GTSNPN, CDR2 SVGIG (reference sequence). V was trimmed by 2 bases and J by 5 bases, leaving 9 bases between them. The DNA for the CDR3 is TGTGCCTGGAGTCCCGCGGGGTATGGCTACACCTTC. Translating it yields CAWSPAGYGYTF.

The rearrangement joins TRBV23-1 to TRBJ1-4; possibly TRBD1 for D (5 bases). TRBV23-1 is designated an ORF whose function remains uncertain. V was cut by 10 bases and J by 8 bases, with 23 bases left in between. The CDR3 covers 15 residues. Here the CDR3 reads CATRTSGGEGEKLFF. CDR3 in DNA: TGCGCCACGCGGACCTCGGGGGGAGAGGGCGAAAAACTGTTTTTT.

This clone came up a few times. V and J are TRBV27 and TRBJ2-5; 11 bases fit TRBD2. The end of the DNA fits TRBJ2-7 better, so the J call may be wrong. From germline, CDR1 is MNHEY and CDR2 SMNVEV (reference sequence). There are 15 residues in the CDR3. The CDR3 sequence: CASSPLLAGVAEQYF. CDR3 sequence (DNA): TGTGCCAGCAGTCCCTTACTAGCGGGAGTAGCCGAGCAGTACTTC.

This rearrangement joins TRBV28 to TRBJ2-3; 9 bases line up with TRBD2. This CDR3 has 16 residues. V was clipped by 2 bases and J by 3 bases; unmatched bases: 6. Germline V CDR1 and CDR2: MDHEN, SYDVKM. The DNA of the CDR3 is TGTGCCAGCAGTTTAGCGGGAGGGGTATCAACAGATACGCAGTATTTT. Translated: CASSLAGGVSTDTQYF.

DNA of the CDR3: TGTGCCAGCAGCATAACAGGGGGAGGCGACATTCAGTACTTC. Encoded protein: CASSITGGGDIQYF. The V and J genes are TRBV11-2 and TRBJ2-4; 8 nucleotides line up with TRBD1. Germline values: CDR1 SGHAT, CDR2 FQNNGV. There are 14 residues in the CDR3. The V gene end was trimmed by 5 bases and the J gene end by 8 bases; junction bases not matched to a gene: 8. Full variable domain (rest looked up from reference TRBV11-2 and TRBJ2-4): EAGVAQSPRYKIIEKRQSVAFWCNPISGHATLYWYQQILGQGPKLLIQFQNNGVVDDSQLPKDRFSAERLKGVDSTLKIQPAKLEDSAVYLCASSITGGGDIQYFGAGTRLSVL.

This clone was seen only once. Relative to the germline gene, one junction end is altered; a read error may explain this. This sequence joins TRBV7-9 and TRBJ1-3, with D possibly matching TRBD1 (5 bases). The CDR3 consists of 12 residues. Germline lookup yields CDR1 SEHNR and CDR2 FQNEAQ (reference sequence). CDR3 nucleotide sequence: TGTGCCAGCAGCCAAACCCGACAGCCAAGTCTGTTT. It codes for CASSQTRQPSLF.

The chain is built from TRBV27 and TRBJ1-2; D may be TRBD1 (5 bases). Germline lookup yields CDR1 MNHEY and CDR2 SMNVEV (reference sequence). The CDR3 runs to 13 residues. The ends were cut back, 8 bases at V and 0 bases at J, with 10 bases in the middle. The CDR3 coding sequence is TGTGCCAGCGGCACAGGAGCTAACTATGGCTACACCTTC. The encoded protein is CASGTGANYGYTF.

J is TRBJ2-6 and V is TRBV25-1, with D possibly matching TRBD2 (7 bases). Germline lookup yields CDR1 MGHDK and CDR2 SYGVNS. The ends were cut back, 8 bases at V and 2 bases at J, with 16 bases in the middle. The CDR3 spans 16 residues. DNA of the CDR3: TGTGCCAGCCAGCAAGGGGGGGGGCCTGGGGCCAACGTCCTGACTTTC. It is translated as CASQQGGGPGANVLTF.

Details on this clone: One end of the junction does not line up with germline, which may come from a read error. The V and J genes are TRBV7-9 and TRBJ1-4, with 10 bases aligning to TRBD1. The CDR3 runs to 15 residues. Per the germline V gene, CDR1 is SEHNR and CDR2 is FQNEAQ (reference sequence). CDR3 DNA sequence: TGTTCCAGCAGCCCCGGGACAGGGGATAGTGAAAAACTGTTTTTT. The encoded protein is CSSSPGTGDSEKLFF.

In its sample, this clone was seen once. The chain uses TRBV18 and TRBJ2-1; TRBD2 might be the D (5 bases). Per germline, CDR1 KGHSH and CDR2 LQKENI. The V end was cut by 3 bases, the J end by 9 bases, with 9 bases between. The CDR3 loop spans 12 amino acids. The CDR3: CASSPYAGEQFF. The CDR3 DNA is TGTGCCAGCTCACCTTACGCGGGTGAGCAGTTCTTC.

A word on this clone: The junction and the germline gene differ at one end; a read error may be behind it. The V gene is TRBV7-9, the J gene TRBJ2-2; D remains ambiguous. The germline gives CDR1 SEHNR, CDR2 FQNEAQ (reference sequence). The CDR3 has 13 residues. CDR3 DNA: TGTTCCAGCAGCTTCAGTTACACCGGGGAGCTGTTTTTT. This sequence encodes CSSSFSYTGELFF.